This passage covers 30 T cell receptor beta chains from one sample sequenced in a study of chemoradiotherapy in HPV16-positive cancers. Only in-frame clones appear in the TCRdb table, and some are missing; sequencing was by immunoSEQ multiplex PCR. The repertoire holds 55,000 to 85,000 clones, with 88% as singletons. This material consisted of blood, taken from a patient who underwent chemoradiotherapy. The source is a human donor with HPV-associated anogenital cancer.

The chain links TRBV7-9 to TRBJ2-1; D possibly corresponds to TRBD1 (5 bases). The V and J ends lost 1 base and 2 bases respectively, with 12 bases between them. Germline V gives CDR1 SEHNR, CDR2 FQNEAQ (reference sequence). The CDR3 runs to 16 residues. The CDR3, as DNA: TGTGCCAGCAGCTTAGGTGGGGAAGGGGCCTACAATGAGCAGTTCTTC. Translating gives CASSLGGEGAYNEQFF.

CDR3 coding DNA: TGTGCCAGCACCCTAAAGGGGGGCACAGATACGCAGTATTTT. Residues: CASTLKGGTDTQYF. This chain uses TRBV27 with TRBJ2-3, with D possibly matching TRBD1 (6 bases). Germline CDR1 and CDR2: MNHEY and SMNVEV (reference sequence). CDR3 length: 14 amino acids. Trimming shortened V by 7 bases and J by 1 base, and 12 bases separated the two germline ends.

This clone came up once. The genes are TRBV28 and TRBJ2-3; D could derive from TRBD1 or TRBD2 (5 bases each). Trimming took off 3 bases at V and 1 base at J, with 14 bases between the two ends. This CDR3 is 16 amino acids long. CDR1 and CDR2 (germline): MDHEN, SYDVKM. The DNA for the CDR3 is TGTGCCAGCAGTTTCCCATACGGGGCCCGCACAGATACGCAGTATTTT. Amino acids: CASSFPYGARTDTQYF. Looking up the rest from reference TRBV28 and TRBJ2-3 gives the full variable domain: DVKVTQSSRYLVKRTGEKVFLECVQDMDHENMFWYRQDPGLGLRLIYFSYDVKMKEKGDIPEGYSVSREKKERFSLILESASTNQTSMYLCASSFPYGARTDTQYFGPGTRLTVL.

The chain combines TRBV27 with TRBJ1-2, with D tentatively TRBD1 (6 bases). V lost 2 bases to trimming and J lost 2 bases, with 6 bases between them. Germline lookup yields CDR1 MNHEY and CDR2 SMNVEV (reference sequence). CDR3 length: 13 amino acids. The CDR3 is CASSLQGNYGYTF. The CDR3 coding sequence is TGTGCCAGCAGTTTACAGGGGAACTATGGCTACACCTTC.

The rearrangement links TRBV29-1 to TRBJ2-5; TRBD1 aligns across 7 bases. The J call may be faulty, since TRBJ2-7 better matches the DNA end. Germline assignment: CDR1 SQVTM and CDR2 ANQGSEA. There are 14 residues in the CDR3. Written as DNA, the CDR3 is TGCAGCGTTGAAGATGGGTCAGGGGGCTACGAGCAGTACTTC. Translating it yields CSVEDGSGGYEQYF.

The rearrangement uses TRBV6-5 and TRBJ1-2; D remains unclear. In germline, CDR1 is MNHEY, CDR2 SVGAGI. V lost 5 bases and J lost 8, with 15 bases in between. This CDR3 spans 13 amino acids. The CDR3 DNA is TGTGCCAGCAGTCGGGCCGGTGCTAACGGCTACACCTTC. Translating gives CASSRAGANGYTF.

This clone is a singleton in its sample. This chain links TRBV23-1 with TRBJ2-3; D might be TRBD2 (6 bases). TRBV23-1 falls under the ORF class, with uncertain function. The V gene lost 8 bases and the J gene lost 3 bases, with 15 bases spanning the gap. The CDR3 sequence is 14 residues long. CDR3: CASDPGGLTDTQYF. The CDR3 DNA reads as TGCGCCAGCGACCCCGGGGGATTGACAGATACGCAGTATTTT.

The chain has TRBV16 and TRBJ2-7; D gene unclear. Germline V gene lookup returns CDR1 KGHSY and CDR2 FQNENV. Trimming left V 0 bases short and J 3 bases short, with 6 bases between. There are 13 residues in the CDR3. CDR3 amino acids: CASSQSTIYEQYF. The CDR3, as DNA: TGTGCCAGCAGCCAATCCACCATCTACGAGCAGTACTTC.

The V call is TRBV19, the J call TRBJ1-1; D uncertain. Germline CDR1 LNHDA, CDR2 SQIVND (reference sequence). This CDR3 region has 13 residues. V was clipped by 7 bases and J by 3 bases, with 12 bases between them. This CDR3 reads CASTLDGYTEAFF. The CDR3 DNA sequence: TGTGCCAGTACCCTCGACGGCTACACTGAAGCTTTCTTT.

The chain recombines TRBV19 with TRBJ1-5, with 10 bases aligning to TRBD1. J lost 7 bases, V lost 3 bases, and 6 bases had no gene match. The V gene's germline CDR1 is LNHDA and CDR2 SQIVND (reference sequence). The CDR3 contains 15 residues. CDR3 sequence (DNA): TGTGCCAGTAGTATTGAGACAGGGGGCTGGCAGCCCCAGCATTTT. This translates into CASSIETGGWQPQHF.

The chain has TRBV5-8 and TRBJ1-1; D is ambiguous. Trimming shortened V by 5 bases and J by 0 bases, and 20 bases separated the two germline ends. The CDR3 is made up of 17 amino acids. Germline lookup yields CDR1 SGHTS and CDR2 YDEGEE. CDR3 residues: CASSPILPASMNTEAFF. CDR3 nucleotides: TGTGCCAGCAGTCCCATTCTTCCCGCGTCCATGAACACTGAAGCTTTCTTT.

This clone was seen only once. The chain joins TRBV5-8 to TRBJ2-3; D gene unclear. V was cut by 1 base and J by 4 bases, with 7 bases left in between. This CDR3 is built from 13 residues. Germline V lookup: CDR1 SGHTS, CDR2 YDEGEE. Here the CDR3 reads CASSLKGADTQYF. As DNA, the CDR3 is TGTGCCAGCAGCTTGAAAGGAGCAGATACGCAGTATTTT.

This chain links TRBV2 with TRBJ2-3, with TRBD2 identical over 10 bases. The germline CDR1 and CDR2 sequences are SNHLY and FYNNEI. This CDR3 comprises 14 residues. V shed 10 bases and J 7 bases; nucleotides not matched to a gene: 11. Here the CDR3 reads CAIRGLAGENTQYF. For the CDR3, the DNA is TGTGCCATCCGGGGGCTAGCGGGAGAAAATACGCAGTATTTT.

This clone occurred a few times. The chain has TRBV7-6 and TRBJ2-5; 8 bases line up with TRBD1. Per germline, CDR1 SGHVS and CDR2 FNYEAQ. The CDR3 covers 14 residues. The trim removed 7 bases at V and 5 bases at J, leaving 9 bases unmatched. CDR3 in DNA: TGTGCCAGCACCCCGGCAGGGGGCGCGGAGACCCAGTACTTC. This encodes CASTPAGGAETQYF.

The chain joins TRBV6-5 to TRBJ1-3, with 8 bases matching TRBD1. This CDR3 spans 14 amino acids. CDR1 MNHEY and CDR2 SVGAGI come from the germline V gene. Trimming at V came to 6 bases and at J to 2 bases, leaving 3 bases not matched to a gene. The CDR3 spells CASSLQGAGNTIYF. CDR3 DNA: TGTGCCAGCAGCCTACAGGGGGCTGGAAACACCATATATTTT.

Concerning this clone: Compared with germline, one end of the junction differs, possibly owing to a read error. This chain joins TRBV29-1 and TRBJ1-1; D remains ambiguous. This CDR3 is 13 amino acids long. Germline-derived CDR1 and CDR2 are SQVTM and ANQGSEA. The CDR3 spells CSAENFMNTEAFF. The CDR3 DNA follows: TGCAGCGCTGAAAACTTCATGAACACTGAAGCTTTCTTT. The full variable domain, completed using reference TRBV29-1 and TRBJ1-1, is SAVISQKPSRDICQRGTSLTIQCQVDSQVTMMFWYRQQPGQSLTLIATANQGSEATYESGFVIDKFPISRPNLTFSTLTVSNMSPEDSSIYLCSAENFMNTEAFFGQGTRLTVV.

The chain is built from TRBV2 and TRBJ2-5; maybe TRBD1 (6 bases). V lost 7 bases to trimming and J lost 0 bases, with 12 bases between them. Looked up from germline, CDR1 is SNHLY and CDR2 is FYNNEI. The CDR3 is 14 residues long. The chain's CDR3 is CASNRQANQETQYF. CDR3 in DNA: TGTGCCAGCAATCGACAGGCCAACCAAGAGACCCAGTACTTC. The full variable domain, its missing parts supplied by reference TRBV2 and TRBJ2-5, is EPEVTQTPSHQVTQMGQEVILRCVPISNHLYFYWYRQILGQKVEFLVSFYNNEISEKSEIFDDQFSVERPDGSNFTLKIRSTKLEDSAMYFCASNRQANQETQYFGPGTRLLVL.

This clone was picked up a small number of times. The CDR3 sequence: CAWSPRGGGTEAFF. The CDR3, as DNA: TGTGCCTGGAGTCCTCGTGGAGGGGGTACTGAAGCTTTCTTT. The V call is TRBV30, the J call TRBJ1-1, with D perhaps TRBD1 (6 bases). CDR1 and CDR2 (germline): GTSNPN, SVGIG (reference sequence). V shed 2 bases and J shed 5 bases, with 15 bases lying between them. This CDR3 contains 14 residues. Complete variable domain (other parts from reference TRBV30 and TRBJ1-1): SQTIHQWPATLVQPVGSPLSLECTVEGTSNPNLYWYRQAAGRGLQLLFYSVGIGQISSEVPQNLSASRPQDRQFILSSKKLLLSDSGFYLCAWSPRGGGTEAFFGQGTRLTVV.

The V call is TRBV5-1, the J call TRBJ2-6; D may be TRBD1 (6 bases). The CDR3 is 16 amino acids. CDR1 and CDR2 (germline): SGHRS, YFSETQ. The V end lost 8 bases, the J end lost 3 bases, and 18 bases lay between the germline ends. The CDR3 DNA is TGCGCCAGTAGTTCCTCGGCAGGGGATGGGGCCAACGTCCTGACTTTC. This encodes CASSSSAGDGANVLTF.

The V and J genes are TRBV6-4 and TRBJ2-1; TRBD2 agrees at 8 bases. The CDR3 is 16 amino acids. Trimming took 5 bases from V and 3 from J; bases not matched to a gene: 9. The germline V gene encodes CDR1 MRHNA and CDR2 SNTAGT. CDR3 region: CASSPLSGTYYNEQFF. As DNA, the CDR3 is TGTGCCAGCAGTCCCCTTAGCGGGACCTACTACAATGAGCAGTTCTTC.

The V and J genes are TRBV19 and TRBJ1-1; D remains ambiguous. The germline V gene encodes CDR1 LNHDA and CDR2 SQIVND (reference sequence). This CDR3 region has 14 residues. The V gene lost 7 bases and the J gene lost 4 bases, with 16 bases spanning the gap. CDR3 DNA sequence: TGTGCCAGTATACAATTGGCGGGATCCACTGAAGCTTTCTTT. Protein: CASIQLAGSTEAFF.

As to this clone: This sample also contains other DNA sequences that code for the same CDR3. The rearrangement uses TRBV10-2 and TRBJ2-7; 11 bases align to TRBD2. V lost 3 bases, J lost 6 bases, and 10 bases stayed unmatched. CDR3 length: 16 amino acids. Germline lookup yields CDR1 WSHSY and CDR2 SAAADI. CDR3 loop: CASSEIGASGGIEQYF. As DNA, the CDR3 is TGCGCCAGCAGTGAAATCGGGGCTAGCGGGGGGATCGAGCAGTACTTC.

In its sample, this clone ranks as medium-sized. V is TRBV15 and J is TRBJ1-2; D is perhaps TRBD1 (6 bases). CDR1 is LNHNV and CDR2 is YYDKDF in the germline V gene (reference sequence). CDR3 size: 15 residues. Between the trimmed V and J ends, which lost 2 bases and 8 bases, there was a span of 18 bases. CDR3 nucleotides: TGTGCCACCAGCAGAACCCTGGAGGGGGAGGAAGGCTACACCTTC. Its protein is CATSRTLEGEEGYTF.

This chain connects TRBV7-6 to TRBJ2-2; 9 bases are a match to TRBD2. The CDR3 has 16 amino acids. With V trimmed by 5 bases and J by 6 bases, 10 bases remained unmatched. Germline CDR1 and CDR2: SGHVS and FNYEAQ. In DNA, the CDR3 is TGTGCCAGCAGCCCAGACACGCGGGGGGGCCCCGGGGAGCTGTTTTTT. It encodes CASSPDTRGGPGELFF.

The chain is built from TRBV6-1 and TRBJ1-4, with TRBD1 matching 7 bases. CDR1 and CDR2 from the germline V gene are MNHNS and SASEGT. V shed 4 bases, J shed 3 bases, and the junction held 11 bases outside the gene matches. The CDR3 covers 17 residues. The CDR3 sequence: CASSGLFSGTANEKLFF. As DNA, the CDR3 is TGTGCCAGCAGTGGCCTCTTCTCCGGGACAGCTAATGAAAAACTGTTTTTT.

V is TRBV7-9 and J is TRBJ1-2; TRBD1 might be the D (5 bases). The CDR3 totals 16 residues. Germline values: CDR1 SEHNR, CDR2 FQNEAQ (reference sequence). Trimming removed 0 bases from V and 4 bases from J, with 15 bases in between. CDR3 sequence (DNA): TGTGCCAGCAGCTTAGCGGGGCTCACGAAGATCTATGGCTACACCTTC. Translation: CASSLAGLTKIYGYTF.

The chain links TRBV5-8 to TRBJ2-7; D perhaps matches TRBD2 (6 bases). CDR3 length equals 15 residues. CDR1 SGHTS and CDR2 YDEGEE come from the germline V gene. Trimming removed 1 base from V and 3 bases from J, with 14 bases in between. In DNA, the CDR3 is TGTGCCAGCAGCTTGAGCGGGTTTGGAGGCTACGAGCAGTACTTC. This encodes CASSLSGFGGYEQYF.

The V call is TRBV9, the J call TRBJ2-1; D gene ambiguous. The length of the CDR3 is 14 residues. V gave up 0 bases and J gave up 6 bases, with 10 bases separating them. Germline V lookup: CDR1 SGDLS, CDR2 YYNGEE. CDR3 DNA: TGTGCCAGCAGCGTAGTAGCTGAGTCCAATGAGCAGTTCTTC. It codes for CASSVVAESNEQFF.

This clone showed up just a few times. The chain has TRBV7-2 and TRBJ1-1, with 8 nucleotides matching TRBD1. The V and J ends lost 5 bases and 2 bases, in that order; junction bases with no gene match: 10. CDR1 is SGHTA, CDR2 FQGNSA, per germline. The CDR3 length is 16 residues. The chain's CDR3 is CASSRSFGTGNTEAFF. The CDR3 bases are TGTGCCAGCAGCCGAAGTTTTGGGACAGGAAACACTGAAGCTTTCTTT.

This sequence joins TRBV4-1 and TRBJ2-7; D might be TRBD2 (5 bases). The CDR3 runs to 14 residues. Between the trimmed V and J ends, which lost 2 bases and 5 bases, there was a span of 13 bases. CDR1 and CDR2 from the germline V gene are MGHRA and YSYEKL. The CDR3 sequence is CASSQPRRSHEQYF. In DNA, the CDR3 is TGCGCCAGCAGCCAACCTCGGAGGTCCCACGAGCAGTACTTC.